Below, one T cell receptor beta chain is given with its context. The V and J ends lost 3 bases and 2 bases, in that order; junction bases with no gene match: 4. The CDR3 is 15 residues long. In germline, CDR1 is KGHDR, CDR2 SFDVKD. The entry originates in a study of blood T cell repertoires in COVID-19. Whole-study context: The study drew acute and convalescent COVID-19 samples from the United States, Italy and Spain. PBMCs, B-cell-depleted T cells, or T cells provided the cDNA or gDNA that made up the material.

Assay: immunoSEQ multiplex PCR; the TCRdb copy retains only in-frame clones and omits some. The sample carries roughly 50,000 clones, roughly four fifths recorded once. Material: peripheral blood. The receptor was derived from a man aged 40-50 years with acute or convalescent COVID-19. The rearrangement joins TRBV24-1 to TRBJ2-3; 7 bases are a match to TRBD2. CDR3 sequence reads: CATSDNGDYTDTQYF. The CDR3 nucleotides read TGTGCCACCAGTGATAATGGGGACTACACAGATACGCAGTATTTT.